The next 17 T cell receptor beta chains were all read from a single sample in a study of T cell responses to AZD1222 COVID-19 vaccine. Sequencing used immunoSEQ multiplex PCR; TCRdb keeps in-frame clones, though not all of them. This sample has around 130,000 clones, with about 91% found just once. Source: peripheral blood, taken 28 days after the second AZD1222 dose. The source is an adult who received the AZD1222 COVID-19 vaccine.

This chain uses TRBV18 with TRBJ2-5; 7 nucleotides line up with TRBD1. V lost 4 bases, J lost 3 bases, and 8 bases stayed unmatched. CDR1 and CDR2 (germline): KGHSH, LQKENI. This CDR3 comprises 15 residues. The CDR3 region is CASSHGWGTEETQYF. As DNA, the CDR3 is TGTGCCAGCTCACACGGGTGGGGGACAGAAGAGACCCAGTACTTC.

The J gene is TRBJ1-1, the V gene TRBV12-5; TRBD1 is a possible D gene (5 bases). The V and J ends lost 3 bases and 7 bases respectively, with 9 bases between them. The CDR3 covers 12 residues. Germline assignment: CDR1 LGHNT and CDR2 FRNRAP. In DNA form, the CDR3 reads TGTGCTAGTGGTTTAGACAGCCGTGAAGCTTTCTTT. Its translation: CASGLDSREAFF.

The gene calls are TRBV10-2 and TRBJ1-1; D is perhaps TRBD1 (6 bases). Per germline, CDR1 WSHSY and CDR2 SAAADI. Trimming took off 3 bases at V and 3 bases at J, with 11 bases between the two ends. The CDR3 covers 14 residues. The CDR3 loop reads CASSDPAGDTEAFF. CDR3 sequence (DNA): TGCGCCAGCAGTGACCCCGCAGGGGACACTGAAGCTTTCTTT.

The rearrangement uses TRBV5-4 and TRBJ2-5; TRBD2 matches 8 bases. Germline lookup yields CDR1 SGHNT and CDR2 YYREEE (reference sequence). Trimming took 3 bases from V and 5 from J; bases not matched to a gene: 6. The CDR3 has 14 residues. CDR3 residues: CASSSAGVRETQYF. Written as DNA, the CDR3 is TGTGCCAGCAGCTCAGCGGGAGTCCGGGAGACCCAGTACTTC.

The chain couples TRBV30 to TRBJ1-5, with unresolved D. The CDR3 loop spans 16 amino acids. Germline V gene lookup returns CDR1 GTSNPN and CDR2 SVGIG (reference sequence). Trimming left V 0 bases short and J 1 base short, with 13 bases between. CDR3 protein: CAWSVPRTVSNQPQHF. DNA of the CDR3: TGTGCCTGGAGTGTACCGCGCACGGTGAGCAATCAGCCCCAGCATTTT.

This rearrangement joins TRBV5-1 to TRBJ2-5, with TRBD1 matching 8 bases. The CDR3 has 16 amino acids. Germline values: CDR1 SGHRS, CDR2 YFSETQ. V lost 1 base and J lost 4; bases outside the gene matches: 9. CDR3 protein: CASSLMGDRGGETQYF. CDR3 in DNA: TGCGCCAGCAGCTTGATGGGTGACAGGGGTGGAGAGACCCAGTACTTC.

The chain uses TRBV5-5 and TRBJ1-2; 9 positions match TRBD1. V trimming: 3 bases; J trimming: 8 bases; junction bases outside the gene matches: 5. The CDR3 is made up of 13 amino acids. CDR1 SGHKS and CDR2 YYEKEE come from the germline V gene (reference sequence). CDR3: CASSSWTGEGYTF. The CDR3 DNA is TGTGCCAGCAGCTCTTGGACAGGGGAAGGCTACACCTTC.

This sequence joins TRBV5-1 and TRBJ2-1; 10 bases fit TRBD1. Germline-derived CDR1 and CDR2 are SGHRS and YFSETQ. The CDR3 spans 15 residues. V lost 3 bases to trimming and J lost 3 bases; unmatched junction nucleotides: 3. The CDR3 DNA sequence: TGCGCCAGCAGCTGGGACAGGGGAAGCTACAATGAGCAGTTCTTC. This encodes CASSWDRGSYNEQFF.

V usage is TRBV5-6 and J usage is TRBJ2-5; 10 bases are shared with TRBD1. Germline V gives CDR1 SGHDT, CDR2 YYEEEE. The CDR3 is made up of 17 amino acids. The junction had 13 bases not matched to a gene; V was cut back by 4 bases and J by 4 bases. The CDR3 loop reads CASSLGGDRGFLETQYF. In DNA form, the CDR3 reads TGTGCCAGCAGCCTGGGCGGGGACAGGGGATTTCTAGAGACCCAGTACTTC.

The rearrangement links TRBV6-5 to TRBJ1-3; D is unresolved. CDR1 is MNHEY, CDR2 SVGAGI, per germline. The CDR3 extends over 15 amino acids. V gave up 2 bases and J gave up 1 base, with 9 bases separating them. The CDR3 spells CASSYPGKSGNTIYF. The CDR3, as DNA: TGTGCCAGCAGTTACCCCGGGAAATCTGGAAACACCATATATTTT.

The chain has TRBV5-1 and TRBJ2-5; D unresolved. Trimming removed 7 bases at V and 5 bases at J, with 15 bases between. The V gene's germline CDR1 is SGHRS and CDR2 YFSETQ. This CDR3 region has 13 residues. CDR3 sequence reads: CASASVEGETQYF. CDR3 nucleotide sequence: TGCGCCAGCGCATCAGTAGAAGGGGAGACCCAGTACTTC.

The CDR3 here is CASSESLGIGLNTEAFF. CDR3 nucleotides: TGCGCCAGCAGTGAGTCCTTGGGGATTGGGTTGAACACTGAAGCTTTCTTT. J is TRBJ1-1 and V is TRBV10-1; D unresolved. Trimming pared 0 bases from V and 0 bases from J, leaving 14 bases between. CDR3 length: 17 residues. The germline V gene encodes CDR1 WNHNN and CDR2 SYGVQD (reference sequence).

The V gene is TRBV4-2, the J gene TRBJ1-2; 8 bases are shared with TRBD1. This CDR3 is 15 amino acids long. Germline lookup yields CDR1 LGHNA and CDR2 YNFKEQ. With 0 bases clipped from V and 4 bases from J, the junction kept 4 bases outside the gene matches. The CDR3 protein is CASSQDTGGGYGYTF. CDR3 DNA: TGTGCCAGCAGCCAAGACACAGGGGGGGGCTATGGCTACACCTTC.

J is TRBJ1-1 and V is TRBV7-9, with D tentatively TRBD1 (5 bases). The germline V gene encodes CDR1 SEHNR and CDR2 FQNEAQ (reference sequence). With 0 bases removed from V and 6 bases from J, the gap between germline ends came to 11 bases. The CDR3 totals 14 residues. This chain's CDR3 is CASSLAPGAPEAFF. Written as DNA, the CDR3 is TGTGCCAGCAGCTTAGCGCCTGGGGCCCCTGAAGCTTTCTTT.

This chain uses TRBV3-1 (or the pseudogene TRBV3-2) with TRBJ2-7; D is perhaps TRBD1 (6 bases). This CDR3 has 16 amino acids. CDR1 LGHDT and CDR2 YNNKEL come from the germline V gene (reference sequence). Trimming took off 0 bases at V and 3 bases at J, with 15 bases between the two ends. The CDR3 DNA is TGTGCCAGCAGCCAAGACCGGGGACATCCTTTCTACGAGCAGTACGTC. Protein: CASSQDRGHPFYEQYV.

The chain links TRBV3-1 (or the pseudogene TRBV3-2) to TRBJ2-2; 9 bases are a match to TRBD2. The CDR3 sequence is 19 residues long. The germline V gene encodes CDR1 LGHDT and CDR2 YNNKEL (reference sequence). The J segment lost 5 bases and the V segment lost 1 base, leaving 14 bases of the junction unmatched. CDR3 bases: TGTGCCAGCAGCCAAGTAGGGCTAGCGGGGCGTCGAGGAACCGGGGAGCTGTTTTTT. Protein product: CASSQVGLAGRRGTGELFF.

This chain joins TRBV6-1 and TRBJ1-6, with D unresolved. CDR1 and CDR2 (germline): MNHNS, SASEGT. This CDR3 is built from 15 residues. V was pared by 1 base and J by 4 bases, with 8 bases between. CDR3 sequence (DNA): TGTGCCAGCAGTGAAGAAACGGGGTATAATTCACCCCTCCACTTT. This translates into CASSEETGYNSPLHF.